This record concerns one T cell receptor beta chain sequence. Antigen: not known. The data derive from a study of cytomegalovirus exposure and HLA in healthy donors. Study-wide findings and caveats: In the 130 or so validation repertoires, 85% to 95% of cluster scores exceeded 0, per a later analysis. The investigators catalogued 150 or so TCR beta chains as cytomegalovirus-associated.

Clones were sequenced by immunoSEQ multiplex PCR, and TCRdb holds only the in-frame ones, with some missing. This table has around 71,000 clones, about 94% appearing once. The germline V gene encodes CDR1 MGHRA and CDR2 YSYEKL. The CDR3 length is 14 residues. Trimming removed 4 bases from V and 3 bases from J; junction bases left unmatched: 5. It was the approximately 130-subject validation cohort, separate from the approximately 680-subject first cohort, to which the donors belonged. V is TRBV4-1 and J is TRBJ2-7, with TRBD2 matching over 8 bases. This clonotype was sampled from a young man in good health and CMV-seropositive. Sequenced: PBMCs. The CDR3 reads CASSPGGALYEQYF. Here the CDR3 DNA reads TGCGCCAGCAGCCCCGGGGGGGCGCTCTACGAGCAGTACTTC.